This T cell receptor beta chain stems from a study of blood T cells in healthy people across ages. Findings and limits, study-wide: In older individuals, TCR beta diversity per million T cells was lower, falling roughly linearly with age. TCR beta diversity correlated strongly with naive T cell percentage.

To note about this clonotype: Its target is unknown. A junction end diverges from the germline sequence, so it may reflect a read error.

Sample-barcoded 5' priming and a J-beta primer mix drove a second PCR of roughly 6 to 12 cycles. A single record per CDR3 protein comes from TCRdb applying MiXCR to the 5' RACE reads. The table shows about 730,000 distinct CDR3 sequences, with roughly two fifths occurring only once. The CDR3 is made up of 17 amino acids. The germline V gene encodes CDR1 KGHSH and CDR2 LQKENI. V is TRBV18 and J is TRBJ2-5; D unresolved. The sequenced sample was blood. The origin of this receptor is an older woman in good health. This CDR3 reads CASSPAAYDSASETRYF. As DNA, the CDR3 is TGTGCCAGCTCACCTGCAGCTTATGACTCTGCTTCGGAGACCCGGTACTTC. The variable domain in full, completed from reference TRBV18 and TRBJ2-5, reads NAGVMQNPRHLVRRRGQEARLRCSPMKGHSHVYWYRQLPEEGLKFMVYLQKENIIDESGMPKERFSAEFPKEGPSILRIQQVVRGDSAAYFCASSPAAYDSASETRYFGPGTRLLVL.